A single sample gave rise to the 4 T cell receptor beta chains below, sequenced in a study of CD8+ T cells in alopecia areata. Isolated RNA was reverse transcribed into cDNA used as the sequencing template. The data were produced by immunoSEQ multiplex PCR, yet TCRdb's version contains in-frame clones alone and is incomplete. The sample gives about 130,000 clones, about 49% of which show up once; around 19% is in the top ten. The material sequenced was CD8+ T cells sorted from blood, taken at week 0. The receptors shown here come from a human donor with alopecia areata.

This rearrangement joins TRBV29-1 to TRBJ2-2; D is unclear. CDR1 is SQVTM and CDR2 is ANQGSEA in the germline V gene. CDR3 size: 12 residues. Between the trimmed V and J ends, which lost 4 bases and 7 bases, there was a span of 10 bases. CDR3 in amino acids: CSVVRSNGELFF. CDR3 nucleotide sequence: TGCAGCGTTGTTAGGTCCAACGGGGAGCTGTTTTTT.

The chain links TRBV30 to TRBJ2-1, with 11 bases matching TRBD1. J lost 3 bases, V lost 3 bases, and 4 bases had no gene match. The germline V gene has CDR1 GTSNPN and CDR2 SVGIG (reference sequence). The CDR3 length is 15 residues. This CDR3 is CAWSLGTGGYNEQFF. As DNA, the CDR3 is TGTGCCTGGAGCCTAGGGACAGGGGGCTACAATGAGCAGTTCTTC.

This chain connects TRBV7-3 to TRBJ2-6, with 7 bases fitting TRBD2. Germline CDR1 is SGHTA and CDR2 is FQGTGA. This CDR3 comprises 15 residues. J gave up 2 bases and V 4 bases, and 2 bases lay outside the gene matches. DNA for the CDR3: TGTGCCAGCAGCTCCAGCGGGGCTGGGGCCAACGTCCTGACTTTC. Translating gives CASSSSGAGANVLTF. Full variable domain (rest looked up from reference TRBV7-3 and TRBJ2-6): GAGVSQTPSNKVTEKGKYVELRCDPISGHTALYWYRQSLGQGPEFLIYFQGTGAADDSGLPNDRFFAVRPEGSVSTLKIQRTERGDSAVYLCASSSSGAGANVLTFGAGSRLTVL.

This clone has more than one count but fewer than ten. The genes are TRBV27 and TRBJ2-1; D possibly uses TRBD1 or TRBD2 (5 bases each). Per the germline V gene, CDR1 is MNHEY and CDR2 is SMNVEV (reference sequence). V was shortened by 5 bases and J by 8 bases, with 16 bases between the two germline ends. This CDR3 spans 14 amino acids. The CDR3 nucleotides read TGTGCCAGCAGTGGAAGAGTCCTGGGGGATGAGCAGTTCTTC. This codes for CASSGRVLGDEQFF.